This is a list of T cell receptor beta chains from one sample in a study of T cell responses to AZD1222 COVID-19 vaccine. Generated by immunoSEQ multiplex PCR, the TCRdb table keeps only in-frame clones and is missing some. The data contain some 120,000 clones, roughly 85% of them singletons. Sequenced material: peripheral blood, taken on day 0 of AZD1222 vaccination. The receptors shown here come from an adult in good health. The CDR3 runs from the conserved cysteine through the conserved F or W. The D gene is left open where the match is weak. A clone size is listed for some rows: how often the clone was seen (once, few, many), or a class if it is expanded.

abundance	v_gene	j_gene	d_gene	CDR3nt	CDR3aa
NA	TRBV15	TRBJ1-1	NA	TGTGCCACCAGCAGAGGGGGACTCGAGATGAACACTGAAGCTTTCTTT	CATSRGGLEMNTEAFF
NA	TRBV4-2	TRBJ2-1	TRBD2	TGTGCCAGCAGCCAAGATAGCTGGGGAGGGGAGTCATCCTACAATGAGCAGTTCTTC	CASSQDSWGGESSYNEQFF
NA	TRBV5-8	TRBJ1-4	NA	TGTGCCAGCAGCTTGCTAGGGACTGGGGAAAAACTGTTTTTT	CASSLLGTGEKLFF
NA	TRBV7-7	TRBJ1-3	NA	TGTGCTAGCAGCTTGAGCTCTGGAAACACCATATATTTT	CASSLSSGNTIYF
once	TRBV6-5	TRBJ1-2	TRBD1	TGTGCCAGCAGTTACTCGACAGGGGGAGTTGGCTACACCTTC	CASSYSTGGVGYTF
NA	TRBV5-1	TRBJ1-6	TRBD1	TGCGCCAGCAGCTTGGGACAGGGGGCCTGGTCACCCCTCCACTTT	CASSLGQGAWSPLHF
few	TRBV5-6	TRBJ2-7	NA	TGTGCCAGCAGCTTGGTAGACAGGAGTAACGAGCAGTACTTC	CASSLVDRSNEQYF
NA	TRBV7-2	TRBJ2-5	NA	TGTGCCAGCAGCCCCCAGCCCCGACAACAAGAGACCCAGTACTTC	CASSPQPRQQETQYF
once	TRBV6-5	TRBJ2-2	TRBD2	TGTGCCAGCAGCCCCCAGAGCGGGGGGGCCGGGGAGCTGTTTTTT	CASSPQSGGAGELFF
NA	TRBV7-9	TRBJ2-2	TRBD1	TGTGCCAGCAGCTTTATAACAGGGGCCGGGGAGCTGTTTTTT	CASSFITGAGELFF
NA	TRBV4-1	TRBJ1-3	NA	TGCGCCAGCAGCCCTAGTATAAACTCTGGAAACACCATATATTTT	CASSPSINSGNTIYF
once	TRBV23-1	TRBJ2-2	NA	TGCGCCAGCAGTAGGGAGGTAAACACCGGGGAGCTGTTTTTT	CASSREVNTGELFF
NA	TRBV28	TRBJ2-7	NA	TGTGCCAGCAGTTTATACACGCCCCCCTACGAGCAGTACTTC	CASSLYTPPYEQYF
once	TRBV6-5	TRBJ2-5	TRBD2	TGTGCCAGCAGGGGAGGGGGTAGCGGGGGAGAGACCCAGTACTTC	CASRGGGSGGETQYF
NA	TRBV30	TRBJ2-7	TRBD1	TGTGCCTGCCCTGGGACCGGGACAGGGGGTATCTACGAGCAGTACTTC	CACPGTGTGGIYEQYF
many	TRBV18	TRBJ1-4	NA	TGTGCCAGCTCACCACCGATTTCGGACAGCTTCAATGAAAAACTGTTTTTT	CASSPPISDSFNEKLFF
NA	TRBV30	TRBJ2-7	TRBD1	TGTGCCTGGAGCCGCGGACAGGGCCAAATCTACGAGCAGTACTTC	CAWSRGQGQIYEQYF
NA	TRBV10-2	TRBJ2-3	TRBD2	TGCGCCCGCCGCCGACTAGCGGGGGGAACAGATACGCAGTATTTT	CARRRLAGGTDTQYF
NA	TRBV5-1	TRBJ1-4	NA	TGCGCCAGCAGCTTGGCTGGACGAAGGGAAAAACTGTTTTTT	CASSLAGRREKLFF
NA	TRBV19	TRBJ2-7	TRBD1	TGTGCCAGTAGTACTGGACAGGGTCCGAACTACGAGCAGTACTTC	CASSTGQGPNYEQYF
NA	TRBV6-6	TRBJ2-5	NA	TGTGCCAGCAGTTACAATTGGGCAGTCCAAGAGACCCAGTACTTC	CASSYNWAVQETQYF
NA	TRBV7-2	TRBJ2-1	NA	TGTGCCAGCAGCTCCCCCGGGGTGGCGGCGGGCGATGAGCAGTTCTTC	CASSSPGVAAGDEQFF
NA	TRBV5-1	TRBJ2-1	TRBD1	TGCGCCAGCAGCTCCGGGACAGGGGAGTCCGAGCAGTTCTTC	CASSSGTGESEQFF
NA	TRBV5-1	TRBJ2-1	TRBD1	TGCGCCAGCTTCGGGACAGGGCTCAATGAGCAGTTCTTC	CASFGTGLNEQFF
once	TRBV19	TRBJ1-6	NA	TGTGCCAGTAGTTGGGCGTCGTCACCCCTCCACTTT	CASSWASSPLHF
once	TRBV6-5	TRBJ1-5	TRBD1	TGTGCCAGCAGTCGACAGGGGAGTAACAATCAGCCCCAGCATTTT	CASSRQGSNNQPQHF
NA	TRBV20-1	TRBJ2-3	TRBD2	TGCAGTGCTAGTTCGCTAGCGGGGGACCTCCCATCCGTAGGGCAGTATTTT	CSASSLAGDLPSVGQYF
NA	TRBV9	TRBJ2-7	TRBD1	TGTGCCAGCAGCGTAGCTACAGGGGGCTACGAGCAGTACTTC	CASSVATGGYEQYF
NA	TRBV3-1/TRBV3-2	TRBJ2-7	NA	TGTGCCAGCAGCCAAGGCTCCGTCGAGCAGTACTTC	CASSQGSVEQYF
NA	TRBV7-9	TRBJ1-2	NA	TGTGCCAGCAGCTCCGACGCGGGGGGCAATGGCTACACCTTC	CASSSDAGGNGYTF
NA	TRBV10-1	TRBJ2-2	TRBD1	TGCGCCAGCAGTGACGGACAGGGGATCGGGGAGCTGTTTTTT	CASSDGQGIGELFF
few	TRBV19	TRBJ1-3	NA	TGTGCCAGTAGTGTGCGAGGGGTACTCTCTGGAAACACCATATATTTT	CASSVRGVLSGNTIYF
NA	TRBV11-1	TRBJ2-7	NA	TGTGCCAGCAGCTATAGCAGGAACTCCTACGAGCAGTACTTC	CASSYSRNSYEQYF
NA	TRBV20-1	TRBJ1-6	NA	TGCAGTGCTAGTTTCGGGGGCGCAGGGAGCTCCTATAATTCACCCCTCCACTTT	CSASFGGAGSSYNSPLHF
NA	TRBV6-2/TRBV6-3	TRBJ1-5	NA	TGTGCCAGCAGTCCATCGGGGGGCGCAGGTCAGCCCCAGCATTTT	CASSPSGGAGQPQHF
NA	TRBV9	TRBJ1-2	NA	TGTGCCAGCAGCGCGGAGCAGGGGAGTGGCTACACCTTC	CASSAEQGSGYTF
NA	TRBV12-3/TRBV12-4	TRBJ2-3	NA	TGTGCCAGCAGCATTACAGATACGCAGTATTTT	CASSITDTQYF
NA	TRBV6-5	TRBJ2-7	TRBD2	TGTGCCAGCACTACCCGGGGGGGGCCCCACTACGAGCAGTACTTC	CASTTRGGPHYEQYF
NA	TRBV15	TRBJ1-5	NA	TGTGCCACCAGCAGACCGAACGGGGGGGCTTTGCAGCCCCAGCATTTT	CATSRPNGGALQPQHF
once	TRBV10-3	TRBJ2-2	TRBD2	TGTGCCATCAGTGAGCCGGGACTAGGGCTGTTTTTT	CAISEPGLGLFF
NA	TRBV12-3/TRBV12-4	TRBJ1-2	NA	TGTGCCAGCAGTTCTTTAGCTAACTATGGCTACACCTTC	CASSSLANYGYTF
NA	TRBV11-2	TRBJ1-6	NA	TGTGCCAGCAGCTTAGTTGGAAGGACCCGGGCCCTCCTTAATTCACCCCTCCACTTT	CASSLVGRTRALLNSPLHF
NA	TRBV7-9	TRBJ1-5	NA	TGTGCCAGCAGTGGTGGGTCTATACAAAGGACTCAGCCCCAGCATTTT	CASSGGSIQRTQPQHF
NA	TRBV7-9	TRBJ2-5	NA	TGTGCCAGCAGCCTAGGCCAATTTGGGGAAGAGACCCAGTACTTC	CASSLGQFGEETQYF
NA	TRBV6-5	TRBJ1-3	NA	TGTGCCAGCAGTTACTCGGGCAGGGGTTCAGACACCATATATTTT	CASSYSGRGSDTIYF
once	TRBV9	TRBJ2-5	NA	TGTGCCAGCAGCGTACGGGGTCAGGAGACCCAGTACTTC	CASSVRGQETQYF
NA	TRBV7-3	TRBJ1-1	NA	TGTGCCAGCAGCTTAGATATTCGGAACACTGAAGCTTTCTTT	CASSLDIRNTEAFF
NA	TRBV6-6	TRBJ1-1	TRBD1	TGTGCCAGCAGAACTACAGGGGTTACTGAAGCTTTCTTT	CASRTTGVTEAFF
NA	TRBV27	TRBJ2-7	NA	TGTGCCAGCAGTTCTGCCCCACCAATCTACGAGCAGTACTTC	CASSSAPPIYEQYF
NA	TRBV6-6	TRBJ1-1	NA	TGTGCCAGCAGTCCGACGACAGGCGAAGCTTTCTTT	CASSPTTGEAFF
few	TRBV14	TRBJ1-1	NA	TGTGCCAGCAGTCCCAGGATGAACACTGAAGCTTTCTTT	CASSPRMNTEAFF
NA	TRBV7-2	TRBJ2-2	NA	TGTGCCAGCAGCTTAGATACGAGGGGAACCGGGGAGCTGTTTTTT	CASSLDTRGTGELFF